These 13 T cell receptor beta chains came from one sample sequenced in a study of identical twins. TCRdb redid the calling of the 5' RACE reads with MiXCR, one entry per CDR3 protein. This sample carries 700,000 or so distinct CDR3 sequences, less than 10% of them seen once, and the ten largest clones take 0.75% to 1%. These data also featured in a second study, about yellow fever vaccine responses in identical twins.

Sequencing input: PBMCs. These receptors came from a woman between 18 and 29 years old in good health.

This clonotype was observed many times. This sequence joins TRBV3-1 and TRBJ2-5, with D perhaps TRBD1 or TRBD2 (5 bases each). V shed 2 bases and J shed 1 base, with 14 bases lying between them. This CDR3 has 16 amino acids. The V gene's germline CDR1 is LGHDT and CDR2 YNNKEL (reference sequence). This CDR3 reads CASSQPPGTVQETQYF. The CDR3 DNA sequence: TGTGCCAGCAGCCAACCGCCGGGGACCGTCCAAGAGACCCAGTACTTC.

This clonotype was recorded a few times. This chain connects TRBV6-2 or TRBV6-3 to TRBJ2-1; weak D call: TRBD2 (5 bases). Germline V gene lookup returns CDR1 MNHEY and CDR2 SVGEGT. Trimming left V 3 bases short and J 9 bases short, with 12 bases between. The CDR3 runs to 13 residues. CDR3 bases: TGTGCCAGCAGTTATACTAGAGACGGTGAGCAGTTCTTC. Its protein is CASSYTRDGEQFF.

The chain carries TRBV6-1 and TRBJ2-6; 7 bases agree with TRBD2. Germline V gene lookup returns CDR1 MNHNS and CDR2 SASEGT. The length of the CDR3 is 18 residues. The junction had 11 bases not matched to a gene; V was cut back by 6 bases and J by 0 bases. The CDR3 is CASRGGRPGNSGANVLTF. DNA for the CDR3: TGTGCCAGCAGGGGAGGGCGGCCAGGGAACTCTGGGGCCAACGTCCTGACTTTC.

The CDR3 sequence: CASSPSFDTQYF. The CDR3, as DNA: TGTGCCAGCAGCCCCTCTTTTGATACGCAGTATTTT. This chain joins TRBV7-2 and TRBJ2-3, with D unresolved. V dropped 5 bases and J dropped 6 bases, with 9 bases sitting between them. This CDR3 comprises 12 residues. Germline V lookup: CDR1 SGHTA, CDR2 FQGNSA.

The chain is built from TRBV2 and TRBJ2-7, with 7 bases aligning to TRBD1. This CDR3 has 14 amino acids. The V gene's germline CDR1 is SNHLY and CDR2 FYNNEI. For the CDR3, the DNA is TGTGCTACGAAAAGGACAGGCGACTCCTACGAGCAGTACTTC. It yields the protein CATKRTGDSYEQYF.

The genes are TRBV27 and TRBJ2-5; 12 bases match TRBD1. The CDR3 length is 15 residues. Germline values: CDR1 MNHEY, CDR2 SMNVEV (reference sequence). The junction had 4 bases not matched to a gene; V was cut back by 3 bases and J by 5 bases. The CDR3 bases are TGTGCCAGCAGTTTCGGGACAGGGGGCCGGGAGACCCAGTACTTC. It specifies CASSFGTGGRETQYF.

This clonotype was counted only a few times. The chain uses TRBV9 and TRBJ1-6, with D unresolved. The V end lost 3 bases, the J end lost 4 bases, and 8 bases lay between the germline ends. The CDR3 is 14 residues long. CDR1 and CDR2 from the germline V gene are SGDLS and YYNGEE. The CDR3 loop is CASSGIDYNSPLHF. The CDR3 DNA reads as TGTGCCAGCAGCGGGATCGATTATAATTCACCCCTCCACTTT.

This clonotype has ten or more counts. The chain joins TRBV7-9 to TRBJ2-2; perhaps D is TRBD1 or TRBD2 (6 bases each). V lost 5 bases and J lost 4, with 14 bases in between. The CDR3 totals 15 residues. CDR1 and CDR2 (germline): SEHNR, FQNEAQ (reference sequence). CDR3 amino acids: CASSPPGAGTGELFF. CDR3 bases: TGTGCCAGCAGCCCCCCGGGGGCTGGCACCGGGGAGCTGTTTTTT.

This clonotype was observed many times. CDR3 bases: TGCGCCAGCAGCTTGAATCCCGGCGTGGCCTCCTACGAGCAGTACTTC. Its protein is CASSLNPGVASYEQYF. The rearrangement links TRBV5-1 to TRBJ2-7; D ambiguous. This CDR3 comprises 16 residues. Germline V gene data show CDR1 as SGHRS and CDR2 as YFSETQ. Between the trimmed V and J ends, which lost 1 base and 0 bases, there was a span of 14 bases.

This clonotype was counted only a few times. The CDR3, as DNA: TGTGCCAGCAGCCCCCCGGGCTGGTTTGGCTACACCTTC. Its protein product is CASSPPGWFGYTF. The chain links TRBV7-9 to TRBJ1-2; no firm D call. This CDR3 has 13 amino acids. With 5 bases removed from V and 7 bases from J, the gap between germline ends came to 14 bases. CDR1 is SEHNR and CDR2 is FQNEAQ in the germline V gene (reference sequence). Together with reference TRBV7-9 and TRBJ1-2, the CDR3 gives the full variable domain: DTGVSQNPRHKITKRGQNVTFRCDPISEHNRLYWYRQTLGQGPEFLTYFQNEAQLEKSRLLSDRFSAERPKGSFSTLEIQRTEQGDSAMYLCASSPPGWFGYTFGSGTRLTVV.

This clonotype occurred a few times. This chain joins TRBV5-1 and TRBJ1-6, with unresolved D. The CDR3 contains 15 residues. The ends were cut back, 0 bases at V and 11 bases at J, with 15 bases in the middle. Germline lookup yields CDR1 SGHRS and CDR2 YFSETQ. CDR3: CASSLDTTRFAPLHF. The DNA of the CDR3 is TGCGCCAGCAGCTTGGATACGACTCGTTTCGCACCCCTCCACTTT.

The CDR3 here is CASSLARDRVGYEQYF. For the CDR3, the DNA is TGCGCCAGCAGCTTGGCCCGGGACAGGGTAGGGTACGAGCAGTACTTC. This chain links TRBV5-1 with TRBJ2-7, with 9 bases identical to TRBD1. The CDR3 is 16 amino acids. Per the germline V gene, CDR1 is SGHRS and CDR2 is YFSETQ. Unmatched junction bases numbered 8, after V lost 0 bases and J lost 4 bases.

This clonotype was recorded at least ten times. The chain combines TRBV24-1 with TRBJ2-1, with 7 bases identical to TRBD2. Germline-derived CDR1 and CDR2 are KGHDR and SFDVKD. V trimming: 4 bases; J trimming: 0 bases; junction bases outside the gene matches: 5. This CDR3 comprises 16 residues. CDR3 protein: CATSEPSGSSYNEQFF. CDR3 nucleotides: TGTGCCACCAGTGAACCTAGCGGCAGCTCCTACAATGAGCAGTTCTTC.